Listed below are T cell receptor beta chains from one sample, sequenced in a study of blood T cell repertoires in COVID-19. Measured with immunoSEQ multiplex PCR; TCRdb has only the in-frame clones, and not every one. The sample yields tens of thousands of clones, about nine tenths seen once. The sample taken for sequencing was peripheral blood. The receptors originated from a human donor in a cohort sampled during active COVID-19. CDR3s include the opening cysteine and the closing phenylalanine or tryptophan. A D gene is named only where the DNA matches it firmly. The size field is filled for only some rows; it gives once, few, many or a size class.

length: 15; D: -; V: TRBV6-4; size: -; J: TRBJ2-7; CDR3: CASSSGGAGAFEQYF; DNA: TGTGCCAGCAGCTCTGGCGGGGCCGGGGCCTTCGAGCAGTACTTC
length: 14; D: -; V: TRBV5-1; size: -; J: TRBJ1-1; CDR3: CASSLDRPNTEAFF; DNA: TGCGCCAGCAGCTTAGACAGGCCGAACACTGAAGCTTTCTTT
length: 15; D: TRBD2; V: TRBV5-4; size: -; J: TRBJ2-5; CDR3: CASSYLAGDQETQYF; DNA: TGTGCCAGCAGTTACCTAGCGGGGGACCAAGAGACCCAGTACTTC
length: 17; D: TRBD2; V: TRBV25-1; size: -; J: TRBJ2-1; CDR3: CASSESSGGGGSNEQFF; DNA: TGTGCCAGCAGTGAATCAAGCGGGGGCGGGGGTTCCAATGAGCAGTTCTTC
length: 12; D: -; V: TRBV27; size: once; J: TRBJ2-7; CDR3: CASSSGTPEQYF; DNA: TGTGCCAGCAGTTCGGGGACACCCGAGCAGTACTTC
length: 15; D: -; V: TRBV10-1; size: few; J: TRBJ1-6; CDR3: CASSESSGSGSPLHF; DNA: TGCGCCAGCAGTGAGAGTTCAGGGTCTGGTTCACCCCTCCACTTT
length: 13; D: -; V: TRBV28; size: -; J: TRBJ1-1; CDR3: CASSLSRNTEAFF; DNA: TGTGCCAGCAGTTTATCCAGGAACACTGAAGCTTTCTTT
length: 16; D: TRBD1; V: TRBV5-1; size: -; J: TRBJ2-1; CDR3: CASSLGGQGAQIEQFF; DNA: TGCGCCAGCAGCTTGGGGGGACAGGGGGCGCAGATTGAGCAGTTCTTC
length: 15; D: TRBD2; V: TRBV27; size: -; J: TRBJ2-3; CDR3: CASTRVGGFQGTQYF; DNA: TGTGCCAGCACCCGAGTGGGAGGGTTCCAGGGTACGCAGTATTTT
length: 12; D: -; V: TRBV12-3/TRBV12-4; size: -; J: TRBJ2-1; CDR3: CASTRTHQEQFF; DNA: TGTGCCAGCACCAGGACACATCAGGAGCAGTTCTTC
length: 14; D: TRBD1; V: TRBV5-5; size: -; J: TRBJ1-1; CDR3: CASGVQQGGTEAFF; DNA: TGTGCCAGCGGAGTTCAACAGGGGGGCACTGAAGCTTTCTTT
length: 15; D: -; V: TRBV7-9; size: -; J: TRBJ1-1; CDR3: CASSPTPGLASEAFF; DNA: TGTGCCAGCAGCCCAACCCCGGGACTGGCTTCCGAAGCTTTCTTT
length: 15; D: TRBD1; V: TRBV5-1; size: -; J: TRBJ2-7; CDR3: CASSLEGQALHEQYF; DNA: TGCGCCAGCAGCTTGGAGGGACAGGCCCTCCACGAGCAGTACTTC